The entry that follows covers one T cell receptor beta chain sequence. As handled by the study authors: Estimation of nucleated cell counts was performed using reference gene primer amplification. Some clones are missing from TCRdb's copy, which holds only in-frame ones; the method was immunoSEQ multiplex PCR. V and J calls and clone size are as listed in that table; D and trimming were resolved from the DNA. The table records about 210,000 clones, around four fifths of them present only once. The data derive from a study of blood T cell repertoires in COVID-19. Study-wide context: The United States, Italy and Spain provided the acute and convalescent COVID-19 samples.

Per the germline V gene, CDR1 is LGHNA and CDR2 is YSLEER. Trimming removed 3 bases from V and 2 bases from J, with 17 bases in between. This CDR3 has 16 amino acids. The sample was peripheral blood. J is TRBJ2-7 and V is TRBV4-3; possibly TRBD1 for D (6 bases). This clonotype was sampled from a woman of 80 years or more with COVID-19, enrolled during active disease. The CDR3 sequence: CASSQVTGPTPYEQYF. The CDR3 DNA is TGCGCCAGCAGCCAGGTAACAGGGCCAACACCCTACGAGCAGTACTTC.